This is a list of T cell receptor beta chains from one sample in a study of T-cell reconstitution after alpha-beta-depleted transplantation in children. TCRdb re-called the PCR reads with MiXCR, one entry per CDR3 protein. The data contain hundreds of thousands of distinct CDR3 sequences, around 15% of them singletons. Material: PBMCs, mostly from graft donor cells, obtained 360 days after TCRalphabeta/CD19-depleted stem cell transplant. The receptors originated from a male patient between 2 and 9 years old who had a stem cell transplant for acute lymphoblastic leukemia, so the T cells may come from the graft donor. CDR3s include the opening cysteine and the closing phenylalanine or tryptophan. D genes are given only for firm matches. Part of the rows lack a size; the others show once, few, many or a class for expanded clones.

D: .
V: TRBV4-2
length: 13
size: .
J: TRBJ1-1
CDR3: CASSQDRDSEAFF
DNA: TGTGCCAGCAGCCAAGACCGAGACAGTGAAGCTTTCTTT

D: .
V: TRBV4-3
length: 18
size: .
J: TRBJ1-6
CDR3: CASSQDVGGGAYNSPLHF
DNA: TGCGCCAGCAGCCAAGATGTGGGGGGCGGGGCTTATAATTCACCCCTCCACTTT

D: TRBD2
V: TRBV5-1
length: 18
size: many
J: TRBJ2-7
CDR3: CASSLEVAGAFGSYEQYF
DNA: TGCGCCAGCAGCTTGGAGGTAGCGGGAGCCTTCGGGTCCTACGAGCAGTACTTC

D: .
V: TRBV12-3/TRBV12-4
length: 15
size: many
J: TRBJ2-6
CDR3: CASSLQNSGANVLTF
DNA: TGTGCCAGCAGTTTACAGAACTCTGGGGCCAACGTCCTGACTTTC

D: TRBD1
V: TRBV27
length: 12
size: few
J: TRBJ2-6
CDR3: CASSLFDRALTF
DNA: TGTGCCAGCAGTTTATTTGACAGGGCACTGACTTTC

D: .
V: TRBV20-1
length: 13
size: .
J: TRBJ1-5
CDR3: CSASVGIGQPQHF
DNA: TGCAGTGCTAGCGTGGGAATAGGTCAGCCCCAGCATTTT

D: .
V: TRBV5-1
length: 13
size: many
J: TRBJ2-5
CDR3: CASSLVGQETQYF
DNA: TGCGCCAGCAGCTTGGTGGGGCAAGAGACCCAGTACTTC

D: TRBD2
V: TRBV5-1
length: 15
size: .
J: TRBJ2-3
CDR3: CASSLFSGIKDTQYF
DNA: TGCGCCAGCAGCTTGTTCAGCGGGATAAAAGATACGCAGTATTTT

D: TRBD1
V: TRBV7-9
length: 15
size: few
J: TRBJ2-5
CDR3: CASSPDRGVYWTQYF
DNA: TGTGCCAGCAGCCCGGACAGGGGTGTTTATTGGACCCAGTACTTC

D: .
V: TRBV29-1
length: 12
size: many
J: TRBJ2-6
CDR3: CSVGTGANVLTF
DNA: TGCAGCGTAGGGACTGGGGCCAACGTCCTGACTTTC

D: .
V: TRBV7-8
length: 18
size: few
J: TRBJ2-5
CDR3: CASMGSEGRGPPAETQYF
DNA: TGTGCCAGCATGGGATCTGAGGGAAGGGGCCCCCCCGCGGAGACCCAGTACTTC

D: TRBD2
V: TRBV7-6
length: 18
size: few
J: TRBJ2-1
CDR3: CASSTPGLAGPQLGEQFF
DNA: TGTGCCAGCAGCACCCCCGGACTAGCGGGTCCCCAGCTTGGTGAGCAGTTCTTC